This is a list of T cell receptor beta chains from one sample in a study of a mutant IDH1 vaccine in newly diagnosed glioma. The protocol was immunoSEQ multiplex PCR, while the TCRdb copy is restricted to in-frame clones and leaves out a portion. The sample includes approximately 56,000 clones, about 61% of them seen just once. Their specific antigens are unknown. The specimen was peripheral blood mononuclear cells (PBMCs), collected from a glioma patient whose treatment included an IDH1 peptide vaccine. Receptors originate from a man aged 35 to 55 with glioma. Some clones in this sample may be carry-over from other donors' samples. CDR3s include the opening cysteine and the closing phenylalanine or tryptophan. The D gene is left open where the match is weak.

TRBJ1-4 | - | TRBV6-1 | CASSDRTATNEKLFF
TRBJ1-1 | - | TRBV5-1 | CASSLEDGNTEAFF
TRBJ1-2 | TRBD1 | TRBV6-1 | CASSGQGRSGYTF
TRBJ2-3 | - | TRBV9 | CASSVGSGPNTDTQYF
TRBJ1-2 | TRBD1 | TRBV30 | CAWSVHGQGTYGYTF
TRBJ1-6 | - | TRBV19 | CASRNHGNINSPLHF
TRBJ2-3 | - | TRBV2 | CASTVQGTDTQYF
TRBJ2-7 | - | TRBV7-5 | CVRNTTGGSSYEQYF
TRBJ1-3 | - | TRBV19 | CASSITLLERNTIYF
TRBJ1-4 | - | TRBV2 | CASSEAGVEKLFF
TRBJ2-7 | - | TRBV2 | CASSEVLDYEQYF
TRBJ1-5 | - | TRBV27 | CASSVPGTNQPQHF
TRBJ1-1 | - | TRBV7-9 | CASSPPTGYGTEAFF
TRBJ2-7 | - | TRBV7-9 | CASSPVRGAYEQYF
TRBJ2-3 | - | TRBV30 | CAWSQGTDTQYF
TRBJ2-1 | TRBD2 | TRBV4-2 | CASSQPGLAKYEQFF
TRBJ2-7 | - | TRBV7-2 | CASSSVDRTSGEQYF
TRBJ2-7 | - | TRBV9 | CASSVGVSYEQYF
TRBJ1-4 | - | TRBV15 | CATSRDQASNEKLFF
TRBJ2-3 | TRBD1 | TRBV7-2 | CASSYAPGQNTQYF
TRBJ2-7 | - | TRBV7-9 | CASSLFPYEQYF
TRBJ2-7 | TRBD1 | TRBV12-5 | CASGWDSSYEQYF
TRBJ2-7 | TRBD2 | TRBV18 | CASSPGLAGVLYEQYF
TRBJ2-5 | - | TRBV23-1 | CARRGSQETQYF
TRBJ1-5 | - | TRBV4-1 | CASSLLISNQPQHF
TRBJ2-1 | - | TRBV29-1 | CSVGVSSYNEQFF
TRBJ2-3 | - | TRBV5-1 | CASSLGGGLYTDTQYF
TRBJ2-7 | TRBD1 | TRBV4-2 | CASSQAGQGGDEQYF
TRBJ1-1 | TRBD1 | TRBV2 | CASSRQGAGDTEAFF
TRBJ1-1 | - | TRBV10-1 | CASSENPGENTEAFF
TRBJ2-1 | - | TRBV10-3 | CAISAGGLYNEQFF
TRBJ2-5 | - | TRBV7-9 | CASSQGKQETQYF
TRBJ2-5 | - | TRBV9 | CASSVGGAQETQYF
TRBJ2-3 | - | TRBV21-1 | CASSKTEGGPRCVTDTQYF
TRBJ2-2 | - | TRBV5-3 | CARSLIGRNVTGELFF
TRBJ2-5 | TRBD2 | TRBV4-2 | CASSQGLAGAQETQYF
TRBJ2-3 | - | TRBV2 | CASSDKGVDTQYF
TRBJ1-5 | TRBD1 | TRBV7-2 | CASSLVPGGSQPQHF
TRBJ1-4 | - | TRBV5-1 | CASSSAPGAQNEKLFF
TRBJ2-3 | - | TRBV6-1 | CASRPPGADTQYF
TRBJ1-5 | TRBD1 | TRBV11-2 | CASSLGTGGQPQHF
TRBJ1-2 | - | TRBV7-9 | CASSLSDGVFGGYTF
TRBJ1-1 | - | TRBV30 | CAWSLGSEAFF
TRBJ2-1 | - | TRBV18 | CASSPGGGTRGNEQFF
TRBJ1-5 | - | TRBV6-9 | CASSYSQPQHF
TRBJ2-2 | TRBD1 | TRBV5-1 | CASSSGQGAWGELFF
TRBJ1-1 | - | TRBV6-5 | CASSYSPMNTEAFF
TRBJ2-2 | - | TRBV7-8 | CASGGHGLAKNTGELFF
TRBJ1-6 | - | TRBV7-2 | CASSLNRARGYNSPLHF